These 20 T cell receptor beta chains came from one sample sequenced in a study of cytomegalovirus exposure and HLA in healthy donors (dated by TCRdb to about 2017). The method was the immunoSEQ multiplex PCR assay. For the multiplex PCR, a mixture combining 60 forward primers for TCR Vbeta segments and 13 reverse primers for TCR Jbeta segments was used. TCRdb mirrors the immuneACCESS table, restricted to in-frame sequences. Some clones are absent from its copies; in checked studies, under half trace to an unresolved V gene, and the reason for the others is unknown. For this sample there are 160,000 or so clones; roughly 85% appear just once. 2% to 2.5% of the sample rests with the top ten. The sample consisted of PBMCs. These receptors were collected from a woman aged 18-29 years in good health and CMV-seronegative.

The chain recombines TRBV2 with TRBJ2-5, with 10 nucleotides matching TRBD2. The CDR3 covers 15 residues. Germline CDR1 SNHLY, CDR2 FYNNEI. J gave up 3 bases and V 7 bases, and 8 bases lay outside the gene matches. CDR3: CASTGGAGGKETQYF. CDR3 in DNA: TGTGCCAGCACCGGAGGAGCGGGAGGGAAAGAGACCCAGTACTTC.

This clone has more than one count but fewer than ten. The chain has TRBV10-3 and TRBJ2-5, with 10 positions matching TRBD1. V trimming: 10 bases; J trimming: 2 bases; junction bases outside the gene matches: 10. Per germline, CDR1 ENHRY and CDR2 SYGVKD. The CDR3 has 15 residues. In DNA, the CDR3 is TGTGCCACACAACCGGACAGGGGGATTCAAGAGACCCAGTACTTC. Amino acid sequence: CATQPDRGIQETQYF.

The chain uses TRBV2 and TRBJ1-1; no reliable D call. Trimming removed 4 bases from V and 4 bases from J, with 13 bases in between. CDR1 is SNHLY, CDR2 FYNNEI, per germline. This CDR3 spans 14 amino acids. CDR3 loop: CASSVESVPTEAFF. CDR3 nucleotides: TGTGCCAGCAGTGTTGAGTCTGTCCCCACTGAAGCTTTCTTT. Full variable domain (rest looked up from reference TRBV2 and TRBJ1-1): EPEVTQTPSHQVTQMGQEVILRCVPISNHLYFYWYRQILGQKVEFLVSFYNNEISEKSEIFDDQFSVERPDGSNFTLKIRSTKLEDSAMYFCASSVESVPTEAFFGQGTRLTVV.

The rearrangement joins TRBV9 to TRBJ2-1; the D gene is possibly TRBD1 (5 bases). CDR3 size: 14 residues. Trimming removed 0 bases from V and 6 bases from J, with 10 bases in between. In germline, CDR1 is SGDLS, CDR2 YYNGEE. CDR3 nucleotide sequence: TGTGCCAGCAGCGTAGGGACACAGACCAATGAGCAGTTCTTC. Amino acid sequence: CASSVGTQTNEQFF.

The genes are TRBV4-1 and TRBJ2-7, with TRBD1 as a possible D gene (6 bases). The germline V gene encodes CDR1 MGHRA and CDR2 YSYEKL. Trimming took off 3 bases at V and 3 bases at J, with 21 bases between the two ends. The CDR3 length is 17 residues. CDR3 DNA sequence: TGCGCCAGCAGCCACGCCCCGGGACACAGAAAAGACTACGAGCAGTACTTC. Translated, it gives CASSHAPGHRKDYEQYF.

The gene calls are TRBV5-6 and TRBJ2-5, with D tentatively TRBD1 (5 bases). This CDR3 is built from 16 residues. Trimming removed 3 bases at V and 4 bases at J, with 19 bases between. The V gene's germline CDR1 is SGHDT and CDR2 YYEEEE. Here the CDR3 reads CASSSDTGPGGETQYF. Written as DNA, the CDR3 is TGTGCCAGCAGCTCAGATACAGGACCGGGTGGAGAGACCCAGTACTTC.

This rearrangement joins TRBV6-6 to TRBJ2-5; the D gene is possibly TRBD1 (5 bases). With 4 bases removed from V and 2 bases from J, the gap between germline ends came to 14 bases. The CDR3 covers 15 residues. Germline CDR1 MNHNY, CDR2 SVGAGI (reference sequence). The CDR3 DNA sequence: TGTGCCAGCAGTTCTGGTCAGGGTCATCAAGAGACCCAGTACTTC. It translates to CASSSGQGHQETQYF.

In this sample, this clone turned up once. The J gene is TRBJ1-2, the V gene TRBV27, with no clear D. The V gene lost 5 bases and the J gene lost 4 bases, with 14 bases spanning the gap. Germline assignment: CDR1 MNHEY and CDR2 SMNVEV (reference sequence). The CDR3 has 14 amino acids. CDR3 sequence (DNA): TGTGCCAGCAGTGGGTCCGGCGGTAGCTATGGCTACACCTTC. The encoded protein is CASSGSGGSYGYTF.

This chain links TRBV5-3 with TRBJ2-7, with TRBD2 identical over 10 bases. TRBV5-3 is treated as an ORF (open reading frame) with a function not yet certain. V dropped 0 bases and J dropped 4; count of bases not matched to a gene: 13. The CDR3 length is 18 residues. The CDR3 sequence is CARSLAGDSGRWQYEQYF. DNA of the CDR3: TGTGCCAGAAGCTTGGCCGGGGATAGCGGGAGGTGGCAGTACGAGCAGTACTTC.

The chain has TRBV4-3 and TRBJ1-5, with D possibly matching TRBD1 (6 bases). The CDR3 consists of 18 residues. The V end lost 1 base, the J end lost 6 bases, and 22 bases lay between the germline ends. The V gene's germline CDR1 is LGHNA and CDR2 YSLEER. CDR3 sequence: CASSQVLGQRPYGQPQHF. The CDR3, as DNA: TGCGCCAGCAGCCAAGTTCTAGGACAGAGACCGTATGGTCAGCCCCAGCATTTT.

This sequence joins TRBV7-9 and TRBJ2-5, with TRBD1 identical over 12 bases. V trimming: 3 bases; J trimming: 10 bases; junction bases outside the gene matches: 12. Looked up from germline, CDR1 is SEHNR and CDR2 is FQNEAQ (reference sequence). The CDR3 contains 16 residues. The CDR3 here is CASSLDGTGGFPDQYF. The CDR3 nucleotides read TGTGCCAGCAGCTTGGACGGGACAGGGGGCTTCCCGGACCAGTACTTC. Full variable domain (missing parts from reference TRBV7-9 and TRBJ2-5): DTGVSQNPRHKITKRGQNVTFRCDPISEHNRLYWYRQTLGQGPEFLTYFQNEAQLEKSRLLSDRFSAERPKGSFSTLEIQRTEQGDSAMYLCASSLDGTGGFPDQYFGPGTRLLVL.

The chain joins TRBV2 to TRBJ2-2; tentative D call: TRBD2 (6 bases). V was cut by 2 bases and J by 4 bases, with 11 bases left in between. The CDR3 runs 15 residues. In germline, CDR1 is SNHLY, CDR2 FYNNEI. The CDR3 reads CASSEFGTLTGELFF. CDR3 nucleotides: TGTGCCAGCAGTGAATTCGGGACTCTCACCGGGGAGCTGTTTTTT.

The genes are TRBV19 and TRBJ1-5, with TRBD1 as a possible D gene (6 bases). The CDR3 totals 16 residues. V lost 3 bases to trimming and J lost 1 base, with 13 bases between them. Germline V gene lookup returns CDR1 LNHDA and CDR2 SQIVND (reference sequence). CDR3 residues: CASSMGDMWSNQPQHF. The CDR3 region has the DNA TGTGCCAGTAGTATGGGGGACATGTGGAGCAATCAGCCCCAGCATTTT.

This chain joins TRBV15 and TRBJ1-2; tentative D call: TRBD1 (5 bases). The CDR3 is 14 residues long. CDR1 LNHNV and CDR2 YYDKDF come from the germline V gene (reference sequence). The V end lost 1 base, the J end lost 1 base, and 7 bases lay between the germline ends. The CDR3 spells CATSRVGGNYGYTF. DNA for the CDR3: TGTGCCACCAGCAGAGTGGGGGGTAACTATGGCTACACCTTC.

This clone turned up a few times. The gene calls are TRBV7-7 and TRBJ2-5, with a weak D call TRBD2 (6 bases). This CDR3 has 16 amino acids. In germline, CDR1 is SSHAT, CDR2 FNYEAQ (reference sequence). Trimming cost V 1 base and J 5 bases, with 17 bases left between them. CDR3 in amino acids: CASSLGRLVIGETQYF. The CDR3 DNA sequence: TGTGCCAGCAGCTTAGGCCGACTAGTAATCGGGGAGACCCAGTACTTC.

This sequence joins TRBV28 and TRBJ2-7, with 14 bases aligning to TRBD2. The V and J ends lost 6 bases and 2 bases, in that order; junction bases with no gene match: 3. Germline assignment: CDR1 MDHEN and CDR2 SYDVKM. The CDR3 loop spans 15 amino acids. This CDR3 reads CASRKTSGRAYEQYF. In nucleotides, the CDR3 is TGTGCCAGCAGGAAGACTAGCGGGAGGGCCTACGAGCAGTACTTC.

This clone was seen a single time. The rearrangement joins TRBV29-1 to TRBJ2-3; the D gene is possibly TRBD2 (6 bases). Trimming took off 8 bases at V and 2 bases at J, with 17 bases between the two ends. Germline V CDR1 and CDR2: SQVTM, ANQGSEA. The CDR3 consists of 14 residues. CDR3: CSTPRGGTTDTQYF. The CDR3 DNA reads as TGCAGCACCCCGAGGGGCGGGACCACAGATACGCAGTATTTT.

V gene TRBV19 combines with J gene TRBJ2-2; TRBD2 matches at 9 bases. V shed 7 bases and J 1 base; nucleotides not matched to a gene: 13. Looked up from germline, CDR1 is LNHDA and CDR2 is SQIVND (reference sequence). There are 18 residues in the CDR3. The CDR3 DNA reads TGTGCCAGTACCATTGGGGGGCTAGCGGGGAAGAACACCGGGGAGCTGTTTTTT. Translation gives CASTIGGLAGKNTGELFF.

This chain joins TRBV7-9 and TRBJ2-1; 7 positions agree with TRBD2. Germline V gene sequence: CDR1 SEHNR, CDR2 FQNEAQ (reference sequence). The ends lost 5 bases at V and 5 bases at J; junction bases unmatched: 12. CDR3 length equals 16 residues. The chain's CDR3 is CASSVWRAGVNNEQFF. The CDR3 region has the DNA TGTGCCAGCAGCGTTTGGCGGGCGGGGGTAAACAATGAGCAGTTCTTC.

In this sample, this clone turned up a few times. The chain is built from TRBV10-2 and TRBJ2-3, with 9 bases matching TRBD2. The germline gives CDR1 WSHSY, CDR2 SAAADI. The J segment lost 1 base and the V segment lost 8 bases, leaving 4 bases of the junction unmatched. This CDR3 region has 14 residues. The CDR3 sequence is CASSRLAGTDTQYF. The CDR3 DNA follows: TGCGCCAGCTCTCGACTAGCGGGCACAGATACGCAGTATTTT.